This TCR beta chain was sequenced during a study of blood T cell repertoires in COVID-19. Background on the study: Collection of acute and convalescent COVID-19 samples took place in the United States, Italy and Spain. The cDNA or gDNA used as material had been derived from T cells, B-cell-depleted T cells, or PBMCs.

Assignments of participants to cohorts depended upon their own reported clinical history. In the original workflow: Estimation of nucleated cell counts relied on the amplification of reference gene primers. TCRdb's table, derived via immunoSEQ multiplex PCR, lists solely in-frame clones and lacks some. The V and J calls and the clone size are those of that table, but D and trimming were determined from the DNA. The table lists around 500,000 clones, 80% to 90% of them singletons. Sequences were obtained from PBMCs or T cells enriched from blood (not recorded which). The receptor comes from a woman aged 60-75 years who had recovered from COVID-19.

CDR3 sequence: CASGLVRDWRGYGYTF. Written as DNA, the CDR3 is TGTGCTAGTGGTTTGGTACGAGACTGGCGGGGTTATGGCTACACCTTC. The chain has TRBV12-5 and TRBJ1-2; D not certain. Germline values: CDR1 LGHNT, CDR2 FRNRAP. V dropped 0 bases and J dropped 5 bases, with 16 bases sitting between them. This CDR3 has 16 residues.